This T cell receptor beta chain was documented in a study of identical twins. This clonotype showed up many times. The antigen remains unidentified. From germline, CDR1 is SGHKS and CDR2 YYEKEE (reference sequence). V lost 0 bases, J lost 6 bases, and 10 bases lay in between. This CDR3 region has 13 residues. Findings and limits, study-wide: Among monozygotic twins, out-of-frame TCR alpha sharing exceeded what models predicted. Fewer insertions characterized abundant cord blood beta clonotypes, whereas memory repertoires showed none.

Unique molecular identifiers were in the cDNA, with template-switch universal primer binding. TCRdb reanalysed the 5' RACE reads using MiXCR and keeps one entry per CDR3 protein. The sample carries roughly 710,000 distinct CDR3 sequences, around 6% recorded once. This sequence joins TRBV5-5 and TRBJ2-7, with D maybe TRBD1 (6 bases). Sequenced: naive T cells sorted from blood. This TCR was recovered from a man younger than 30 in good health. The CDR3 nucleotides are TGTGCCAGCAGCTTGGTACAGGGCGGCGAGCAGTACTTC. As protein: CASSLVQGGEQYF.